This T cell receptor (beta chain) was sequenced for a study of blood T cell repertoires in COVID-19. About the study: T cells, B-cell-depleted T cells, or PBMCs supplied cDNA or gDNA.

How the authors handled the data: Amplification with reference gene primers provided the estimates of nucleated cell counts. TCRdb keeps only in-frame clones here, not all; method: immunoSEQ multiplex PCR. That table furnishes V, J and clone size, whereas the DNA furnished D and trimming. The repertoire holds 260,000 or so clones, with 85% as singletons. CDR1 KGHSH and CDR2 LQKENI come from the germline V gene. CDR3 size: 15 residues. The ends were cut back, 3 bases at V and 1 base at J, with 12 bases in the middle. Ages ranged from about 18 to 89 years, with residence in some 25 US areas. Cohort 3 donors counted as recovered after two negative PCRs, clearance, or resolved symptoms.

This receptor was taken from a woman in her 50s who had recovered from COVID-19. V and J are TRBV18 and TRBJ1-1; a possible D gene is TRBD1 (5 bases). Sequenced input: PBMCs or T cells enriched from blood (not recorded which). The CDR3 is CASSPENRKNTEAFF. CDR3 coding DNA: TGTGCCAGCTCACCGGAAAACAGGAAGAACACTGAAGCTTTCTTT.